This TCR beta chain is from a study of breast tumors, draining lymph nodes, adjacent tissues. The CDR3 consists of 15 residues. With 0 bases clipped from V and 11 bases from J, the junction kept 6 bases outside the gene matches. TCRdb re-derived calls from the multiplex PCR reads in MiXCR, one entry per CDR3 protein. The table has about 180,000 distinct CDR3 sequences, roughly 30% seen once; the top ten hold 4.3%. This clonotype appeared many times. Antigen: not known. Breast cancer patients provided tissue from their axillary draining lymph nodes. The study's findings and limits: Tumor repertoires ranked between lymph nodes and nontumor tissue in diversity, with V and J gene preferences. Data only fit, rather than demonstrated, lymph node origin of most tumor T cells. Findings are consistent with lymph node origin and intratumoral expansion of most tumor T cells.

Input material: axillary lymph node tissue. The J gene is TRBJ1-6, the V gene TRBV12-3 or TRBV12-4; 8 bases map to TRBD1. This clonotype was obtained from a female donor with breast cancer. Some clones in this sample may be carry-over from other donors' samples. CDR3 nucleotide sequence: TGTGCCAGCAGTTTAGCGCAGGGGGCGCAGACACCCCTCCACTTT. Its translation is CASSLAQGAQTPLHF.